Sequencing of this T cell receptor (beta chain) was carried out in a study of T cells in Graves' hyperthyroidism and ophthalmopathy. RNA transcripts served as the template for amplifying TCR beta CDR3 regions. Primed by the HTBI set, a first-round RT-PCR was run on the TCR CDR3. TCRdb fed the multiplex PCR reads into MiXCR, producing one record per CDR3 protein. Of more than 600,000 distinct CDR3 sequences listed, approximately 16% are singletons. This clonotype was seen a few times. The sequence was obtained from a man between 18 and 35 years old with Graves' hyperthyroidism. Sequencing was carried out using blood.

In DNA, the CDR3 is TGTGCCAGCAGAAGGGACAGCCCGGACACCATATATTTT. Protein sequence: CASRRDSPDTIYF. The gene calls are TRBV6-1 and TRBJ1-3, with 7 bases matching TRBD1. The germline V gene encodes CDR1 MNHNS and CDR2 SASEGT. This CDR3 has 13 amino acids. V gave up 6 bases and J gave up 8 bases; unmatched junction bases: 7.